This T cell receptor (beta chain) appears in the sequencing data of a study of cytomegalovirus exposure and HLA in healthy donors. Study-wide results and limits: The tendency of first-cohort TCR clusters to co-occur in the 130 or so validation repertoires was identified by a subsequent analysis. The study flagged roughly 160 TCR beta chains as cytomegalovirus-associated.

Comment on this clone: Antigen unknown.

Method: immunoSEQ multiplex PCR; TCRdb's copy keeps in-frame clones and lacks some. This sample has 90,000 or so clones, with approximately 96% found just once. V was pared by 3 bases and J by 4 bases, with 2 bases of the junction left unmatched. The germline V gene has CDR1 SGHRS and CDR2 YFSETQ. The CDR3 is made up of 14 amino acids. Sequenced input: PBMCs. The chain is built from TRBV5-1 and TRBJ2-7; 12 bases are a match to TRBD1. The sequence came from a man aged 18 to 29 in good health and CMV-seronegative. The CDR3 sequence is CASSWGQGAYEQYF. Here the CDR3 DNA reads TGCGCCAGCAGCTGGGGACAGGGGGCTTACGAGCAGTACTTC.